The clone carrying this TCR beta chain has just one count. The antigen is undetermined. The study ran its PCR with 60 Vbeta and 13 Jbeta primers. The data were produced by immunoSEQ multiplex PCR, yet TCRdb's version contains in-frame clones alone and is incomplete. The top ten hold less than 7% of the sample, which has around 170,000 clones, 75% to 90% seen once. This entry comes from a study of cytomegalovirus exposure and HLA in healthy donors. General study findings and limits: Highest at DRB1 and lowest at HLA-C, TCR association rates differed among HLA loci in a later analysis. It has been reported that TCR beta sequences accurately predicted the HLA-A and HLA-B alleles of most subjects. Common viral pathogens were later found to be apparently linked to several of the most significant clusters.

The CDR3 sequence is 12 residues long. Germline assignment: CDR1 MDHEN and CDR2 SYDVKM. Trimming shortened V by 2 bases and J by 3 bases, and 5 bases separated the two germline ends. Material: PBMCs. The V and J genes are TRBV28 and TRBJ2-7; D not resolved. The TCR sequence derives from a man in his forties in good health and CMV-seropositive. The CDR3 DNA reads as TGTGCCAGCAGTTTAACGGGCTACGAGCAGTACTTC. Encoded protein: CASSLTGYEQYF.